The clone carrying this T cell receptor beta chain was detected once. The antigen is undetermined. The PCR ran on 60 Vbeta and 13 Jbeta primers. The table came from immunoSEQ multiplex PCR; TCRdb's copy has only in-frame clones and leaves some out. Here the sample spans about 140,000 clones, roughly 80% being singletons. This entry belongs to a study of cytomegalovirus exposure and HLA in healthy donors. Broader study findings: Three CMV-associated chains proved CMV antigen-specific in vitro.

Germline V gives CDR1 LNHNV, CDR2 YYDKDF (reference sequence). The CDR3 consists of 14 residues. The V end lost 5 bases, the J end lost 1 base, and 11 bases lay between the germline ends. The V call is TRBV15, the J call TRBJ1-2; TRBD1 might be the D (6 bases). The sequence was obtained from a woman in her forties or fifties in good health and CMV-seronegative. The sample comprised PBMCs. The CDR3 region is CATSGTRNNYGYTF. The CDR3 region has the DNA TGTGCCACCAGCGGGACACGAAATAACTATGGCTACACCTTC.